These T cell receptor beta chains were read from a single sample in a study of cytomegalovirus exposure and HLA in healthy donors. Profiling relied on immunoSEQ multiplex PCR, and the TCRdb table lists in-frame clones only, not all of them. The sample lists 110,000 to 150,000 clones; 73% were seen once. Sequenced: PBMCs. The source is a woman between 40 and 50 years old in good health and CMV-seronegative. The CDR3 runs from the conserved cysteine through the conserved F or W. Each record gives: V gene, D gene, clone size, J gene, CDR3 protein, CDR3 DNA. A D gene is named only where the DNA matches it firmly. For some rows the clone size is stated as once, few or many, or as a class when expanded; others skip it.

>TRBV5-1|TRBD1|NA|TRBJ2-7
CASSLAVLGTAPYEQYF
TGCGCCAGCAGCTTGGCCGTGCTCGGGACAGCTCCCTACGAGCAGTACTTC
>TRBV4-2|TRBD1|once|TRBJ1-2
CASRQGTQDYGYTF
TGTGCCAGCCGACAGGGCACCCAAGACTATGGCTACACCTTC
>TRBV2|NA|few|TRBJ2-2
CASRRQQTGELFF
TGTGCCAGCAGAAGACAGCAAACCGGGGAGCTGTTTTTT
>TRBV10-1|NA|NA|TRBJ2-1
CASSVSSRGNSYNEQFF
TGCGCCAGCAGTGTGTCCTCAAGGGGAAACTCCTACAATGAGCAGTTCTTC
>TRBV18|NA|NA|TRBJ1-3
CASSPPAGGSGNTIYF
TGTGCCAGCTCACCCCCCGCGGGGGGCTCTGGAAACACCATATATTTT
>TRBV9|NA|NA|TRBJ2-1
CASSVEGAWDNEQFF
TGTGCCAGCAGCGTAGAAGGGGCCTGGGACAATGAGCAGTTCTTC
>TRBV2|NA|once|TRBJ2-1
CASHTRGFAQFF
TGTGCCAGCCATACCCGGGGGTTTGCGCAGTTCTTC
>TRBV27|TRBD1|NA|TRBJ1-5
CASSLYGGQGTVQPQHF
TGTGCCAGCAGTTTATACGGGGGACAGGGGACCGTTCAGCCCCAGCATTTT
>TRBV6-6|TRBD1|NA|TRBJ2-5
CASSQDRDQETQYF
TGTGCCAGCAGCCAAGACAGGGACCAAGAGACCCAGTACTTC
>TRBV6-5|TRBD1|NA|TRBJ2-1
CASRAGTGGNEQFF
TGTGCCAGCAGGGCAGGGACAGGGGGGAATGAGCAGTTCTTC
>TRBV4-2|TRBD2|NA|TRBJ2-4
CASSQEGLAGSRAKNIQYF
TGTGCCAGCAGCCAGGAGGGACTAGCGGGGAGTCGGGCCAAAAACATTCAGTACTTC
>TRBV2|NA|NA|TRBJ1-5
CASSGLNQPQHF
TGTGCCAGCAGTGGTCTAAATCAGCCCCAGCATTTT
>TRBV6-6|TRBD1|NA|TRBJ2-5
CASSYGNRGLGETQYF
TGTGCCAGCAGTTACGGAAACAGGGGGCTAGGGGAGACCCAGTACTTC
>TRBV29-1|TRBD1|NA|TRBJ2-1
CSGAQGAGQFF
TGCAGCGGCGCACAGGGGGCTGGGCAGTTCTTC
>TRBV6-5|NA|NA|TRBJ1-1
CASTSTGNTEAFF
TGTGCCAGCACCTCAACAGGGAACACTGAAGCTTTCTTT